This passage covers 4 T cell receptor beta chains from one sample sequenced in a study of T cells in Graves' hyperthyroidism and ophthalmopathy. Researchers took RNA transcripts and amplified the TCR beta CDR3 regions from them. The HTBI primer set drove a first-round RT-PCR of the TCR CDR3. MiXCR, applied by TCRdb to the multiplex PCR reads, yields one record per CDR3 protein. The sample holds 490,000 or so distinct CDR3 sequences, 20% seen once. The sample was blood. These receptors were obtained from a man aged 40-50 years with Graves' ophthalmopathy.

This clonotype was counted between two and nine times. The V call is TRBV10-3, the J call TRBJ1-2; 7 bases are a match to TRBD1. The CDR3 sequence is 17 residues long. Germline values: CDR1 ENHRY, CDR2 SYGVKD. The V gene end was trimmed by 2 bases and the J gene end by 4 bases; junction bases not matched to a gene: 13. The CDR3: CAISESRAGGSTYGYTF. CDR3 bases: TGTGCCATCAGTGAGAGTAGGGCAGGGGGATCGACCTATGGCTACACCTTC.

The chain couples TRBV28 to TRBJ2-7, with D possibly being TRBD1 or TRBD2 (6 bases each). CDR3 length: 14 amino acids. The V gene lost 6 bases and the J gene lost 4 bases, with 16 bases spanning the gap. Germline V lookup: CDR1 MDHEN, CDR2 SYDVKM. The DNA for the CDR3 is TGTGCCAGCAGGGTGGAGGGGGGCGCGTACGAGCAGTACTTC. It is translated as CASRVEGGAYEQYF.

The rearrangement links TRBV7-6 to TRBJ2-2; no reliable D call. Per the germline V gene, CDR1 is SGHVS and CDR2 is FNYEAQ. The CDR3 contains 13 residues. V lost 11 bases and J 0 bases, leaving 10 bases between the germline ends. The CDR3 protein is CAGNLANTGELFF. CDR3 coding DNA: TGTGCCGGCAACTTAGCGAACACCGGGGAGCTGTTTTTT.

As DNA, the CDR3 is TGTGCCAGCAGCCAGATCGGGGCCGTAGGAGGCTACACCTTC. It codes for CASSQIGAVGGYTF. The chain links TRBV6-2 or TRBV6-3 to TRBJ1-2, with D perhaps matching TRBD1 (5 bases). Germline values: CDR1 MNHEY, CDR2 SVGEGT. Trimming took off 6 bases at V and 8 bases at J, with 19 bases between the two ends. CDR3 length equals 14 residues.